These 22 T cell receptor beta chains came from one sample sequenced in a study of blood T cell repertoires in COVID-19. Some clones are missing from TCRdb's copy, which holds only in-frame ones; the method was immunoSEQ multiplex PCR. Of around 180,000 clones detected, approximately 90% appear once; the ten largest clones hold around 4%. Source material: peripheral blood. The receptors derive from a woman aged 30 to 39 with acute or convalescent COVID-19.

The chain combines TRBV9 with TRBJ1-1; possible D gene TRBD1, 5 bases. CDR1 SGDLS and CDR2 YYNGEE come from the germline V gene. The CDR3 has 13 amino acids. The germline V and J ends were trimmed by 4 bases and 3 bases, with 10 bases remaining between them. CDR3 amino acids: CASSRGSDTEAFF. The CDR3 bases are TGTGCCAGCAGCAGGGGTTCGGACACTGAAGCTTTCTTT.

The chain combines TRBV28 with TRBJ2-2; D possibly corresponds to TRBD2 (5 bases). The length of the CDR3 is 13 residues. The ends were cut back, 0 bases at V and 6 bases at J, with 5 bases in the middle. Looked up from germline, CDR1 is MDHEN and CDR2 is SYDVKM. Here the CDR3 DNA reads TGTGCCAGCAGTTTATGGGGAGCCGGGGAGCTGTTTTTT. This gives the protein CASSLWGAGELFF.

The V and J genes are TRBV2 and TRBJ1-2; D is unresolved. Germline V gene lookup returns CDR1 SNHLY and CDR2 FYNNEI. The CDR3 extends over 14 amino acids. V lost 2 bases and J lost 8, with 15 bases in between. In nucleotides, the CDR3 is TGTGCCAGCAGTGAATACCGGGAAGGTGGGGGCTACACCTTC. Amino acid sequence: CASSEYREGGGYTF.

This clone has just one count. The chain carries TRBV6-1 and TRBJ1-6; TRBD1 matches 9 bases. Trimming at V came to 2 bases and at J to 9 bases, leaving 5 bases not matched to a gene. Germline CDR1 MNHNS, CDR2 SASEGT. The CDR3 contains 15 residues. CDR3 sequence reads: CASSEWTGDVSPLHF. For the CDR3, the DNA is TGTGCCAGCAGTGAATGGACAGGGGACGTTTCACCCCTCCACTTT.

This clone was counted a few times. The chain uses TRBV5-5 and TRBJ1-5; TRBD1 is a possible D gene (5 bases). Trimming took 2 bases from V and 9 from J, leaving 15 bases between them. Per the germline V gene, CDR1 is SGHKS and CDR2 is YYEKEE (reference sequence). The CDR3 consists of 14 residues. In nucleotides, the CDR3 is TGTGCCAGCAGCTTAGGCCTAGGGGTGGGGCCCCAGCATTTT. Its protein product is CASSLGLGVGPQHF.

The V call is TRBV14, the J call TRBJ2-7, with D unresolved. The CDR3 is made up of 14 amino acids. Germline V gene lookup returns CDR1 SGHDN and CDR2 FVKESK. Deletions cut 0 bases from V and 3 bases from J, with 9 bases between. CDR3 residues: CASSQDGQNYEQYF. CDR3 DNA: TGTGCCAGCAGCCAAGATGGGCAGAACTACGAGCAGTACTTC. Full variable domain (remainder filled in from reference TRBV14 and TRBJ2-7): EAGVTQFPSHSVIEKGQTVTLRCDPISGHDNLYWYRRVMGKEIKFLLHFVKESKQDESGMPNNRFLAERTGGTYSTLKVQPAELEDSGVYFCASSQDGQNYEQYFGPGTRLTVT.

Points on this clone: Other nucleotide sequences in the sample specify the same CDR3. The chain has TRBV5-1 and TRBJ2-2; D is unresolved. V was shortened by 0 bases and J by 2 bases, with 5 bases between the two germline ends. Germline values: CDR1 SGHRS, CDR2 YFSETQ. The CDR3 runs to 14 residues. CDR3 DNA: TGCGCCAGCAGCTTGGGACAAAACACCGGGGAGCTGTTTTTT. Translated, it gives CASSLGQNTGELFF.

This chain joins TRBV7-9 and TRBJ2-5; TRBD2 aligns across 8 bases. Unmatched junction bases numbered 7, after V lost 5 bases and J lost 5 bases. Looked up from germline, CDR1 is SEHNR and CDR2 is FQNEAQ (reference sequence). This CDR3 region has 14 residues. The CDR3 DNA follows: TGTGCCAGCAGCGTGGGACTAGTGGGTGAGACCCAGTACTTC. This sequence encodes CASSVGLVGETQYF.

The CDR3 nucleotides are TGTGCCAGCAGTTTACAGGGTAGGGCTAATGAAAAACTGTTTTTT. Protein product: CASSLQGRANEKLFF. The rearrangement links TRBV28 to TRBJ1-4; D perhaps matches TRBD1 (5 bases). Germline CDR1 is MDHEN and CDR2 is SYDVKM. This CDR3 is 15 amino acids long. Trimming left V 2 bases short and J 3 bases short, with 10 bases between. The full variable domain, completed using reference TRBV28 and TRBJ1-4, is DVKVTQSSRYLVKRTGEKVFLECVQDMDHENMFWYRQDPGLGLRLIYFSYDVKMKEKGDIPEGYSVSREKKERFSLILESASTNQTSMYLCASSLQGRANEKLFFGSGTQLSVL.

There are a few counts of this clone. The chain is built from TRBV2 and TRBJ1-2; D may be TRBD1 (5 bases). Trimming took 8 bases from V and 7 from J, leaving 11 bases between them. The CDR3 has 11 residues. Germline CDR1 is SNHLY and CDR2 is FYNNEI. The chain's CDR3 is CASSGEVGYTF. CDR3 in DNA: TGTGCCAGCTCGGGGGAAGTTGGCTACACCTTC.

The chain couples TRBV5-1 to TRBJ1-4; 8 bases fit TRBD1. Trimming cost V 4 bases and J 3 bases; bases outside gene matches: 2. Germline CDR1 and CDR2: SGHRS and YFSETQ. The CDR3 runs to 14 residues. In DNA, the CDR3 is TGCGCCAGCAGCGTGACAGGGGCTAATGAAAAACTGTTTTTT. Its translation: CASSVTGANEKLFF.

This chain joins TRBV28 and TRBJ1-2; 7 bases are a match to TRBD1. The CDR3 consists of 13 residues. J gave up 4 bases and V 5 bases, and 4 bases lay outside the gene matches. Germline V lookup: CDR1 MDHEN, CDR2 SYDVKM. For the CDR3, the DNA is TGTGCCAGCAGTCCGGGACAGACCTATGGCTACACCTTC. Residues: CASSPGQTYGYTF.

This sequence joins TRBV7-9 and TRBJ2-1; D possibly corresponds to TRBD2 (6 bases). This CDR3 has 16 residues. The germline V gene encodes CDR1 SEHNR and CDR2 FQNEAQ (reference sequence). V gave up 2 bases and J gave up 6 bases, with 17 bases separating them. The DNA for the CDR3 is TGTGCCAGCAGCTTATCGAGGCGGGAACGGTTCAATGAGCAGTTCTTC. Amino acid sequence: CASSLSRRERFNEQFF.

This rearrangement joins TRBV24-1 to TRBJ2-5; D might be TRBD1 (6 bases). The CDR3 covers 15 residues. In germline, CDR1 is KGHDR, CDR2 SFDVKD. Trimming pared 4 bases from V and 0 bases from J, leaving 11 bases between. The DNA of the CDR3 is TGTGCCACCAGTGAGGGGGCCCTGTACCAAGAGACCCAGTACTTC. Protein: CATSEGALYQETQYF.

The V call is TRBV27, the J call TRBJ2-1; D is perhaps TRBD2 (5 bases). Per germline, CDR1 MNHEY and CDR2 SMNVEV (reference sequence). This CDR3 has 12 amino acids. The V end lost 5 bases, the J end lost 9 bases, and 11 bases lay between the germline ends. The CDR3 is CASSPPGGEQFF. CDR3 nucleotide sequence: TGTGCCAGCAGTCCCCCCGGAGGTGAGCAGTTCTTC.

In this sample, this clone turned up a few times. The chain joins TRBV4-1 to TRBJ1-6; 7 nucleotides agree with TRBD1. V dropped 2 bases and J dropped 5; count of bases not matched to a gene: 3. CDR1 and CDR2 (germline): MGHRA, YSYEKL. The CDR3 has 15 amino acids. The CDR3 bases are TGCGCCAGCAGCCAACCAGGGGGAGATAATTCACCCCTCCACTTT. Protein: CASSQPGGDNSPLHF.

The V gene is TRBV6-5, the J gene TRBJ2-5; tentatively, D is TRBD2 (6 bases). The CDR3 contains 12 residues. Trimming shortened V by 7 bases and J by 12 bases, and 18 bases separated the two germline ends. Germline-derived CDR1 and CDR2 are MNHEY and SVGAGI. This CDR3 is CASTPRREGEYF. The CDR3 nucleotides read TGTGCCAGCACCCCCCGGAGGGAAGGGGAGTACTTC.

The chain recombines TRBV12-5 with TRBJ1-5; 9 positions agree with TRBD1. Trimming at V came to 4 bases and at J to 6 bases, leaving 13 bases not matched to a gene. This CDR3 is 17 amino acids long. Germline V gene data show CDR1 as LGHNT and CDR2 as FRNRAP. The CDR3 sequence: CASGSPGRDRVFQPQHF. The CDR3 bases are TGTGCTAGTGGTTCCCCCGGGCGGGACAGGGTTTTTCAGCCCCAGCATTTT. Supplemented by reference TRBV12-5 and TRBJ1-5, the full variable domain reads DARVTQTPRHKVTEMGQEVTMRCQPILGHNTVFWYRQTMMQGLELLAYFRNRAPLDDSGMPKDRFSAEMPDATLATLKIQPSEPRDSAVYFCASGSPGRDRVFQPQHFGDGTRLSIL.

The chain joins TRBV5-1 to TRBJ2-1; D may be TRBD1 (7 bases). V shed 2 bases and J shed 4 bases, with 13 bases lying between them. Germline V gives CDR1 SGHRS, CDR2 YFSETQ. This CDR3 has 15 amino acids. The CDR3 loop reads CASSLNQGGYNEQFF. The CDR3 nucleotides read TGCGCCAGCAGCTTAAATCAGGGGGGTTACAATGAGCAGTTCTTC.

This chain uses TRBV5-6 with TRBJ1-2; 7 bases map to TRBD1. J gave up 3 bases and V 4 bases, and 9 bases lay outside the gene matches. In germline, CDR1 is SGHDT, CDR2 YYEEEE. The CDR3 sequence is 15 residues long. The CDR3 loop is CASSPTIRGDYGYTF. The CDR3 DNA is TGTGCCAGCAGCCCTACAATCAGGGGGGACTATGGCTACACCTTC.

CDR3 sequence reads: CASSWGDRRQETQYF. The CDR3 nucleotides are TGTGCCAGCAGCTGGGGGGATCGGCGTCAAGAGACCCAGTACTTC. The genes are TRBV7-9 and TRBJ2-5; a possible D gene is TRBD2 (6 bases). This CDR3 region has 15 residues. Trimming left V 4 bases short and J 2 bases short, with 14 bases between. Germline V gene sequence: CDR1 SEHNR, CDR2 FQNEAQ (reference sequence).

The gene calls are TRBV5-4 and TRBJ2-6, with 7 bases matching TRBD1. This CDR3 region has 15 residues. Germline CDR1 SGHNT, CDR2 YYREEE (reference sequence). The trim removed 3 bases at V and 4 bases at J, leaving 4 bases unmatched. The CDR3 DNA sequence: TGTGCCAGCAGCTCGCCGGGACAGGGGGCCAACGTCCTGACTTTC. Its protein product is CASSSPGQGANVLTF.